This T cell receptor beta chain was identified during a study of shared clonotypes between healthy human individuals. Study-wide findings and caveats: Clonotypes shared by all four sorted-subset donors had higher generation probabilities than non-shared clonotypes.

Concerning this clone: Its matching antigen is unknown.

This CDR3 has 13 residues. The V segment lost 5 bases and the J segment 7 bases; nucleotides outside the gene matches: 5. Per germline, CDR1 ENHRY and CDR2 SYGVKD. Over several immunoSEQ plates, each subset's genomic DNA was distributed in even portions. Profiled with immunoSEQ multiplex PCR; TCRdb holds only in-frame clones, not every one. The sample consists of approximately 980,000 clones, over 75% of them appearing once. The V and J genes are TRBV10-3 and TRBJ1-2; TRBD1 aligns across 9 bases. The receptor's source is a young man in good health. Material: memory CD4+ T cells sorted from blood. Stated subset: CD45RA-negative fraction. The CDR3 bases are TGTGCCATCAGTCCGGGACAGGGAGGTGGCTACACCTTC. Its translation is CAISPGQGGGYTF.